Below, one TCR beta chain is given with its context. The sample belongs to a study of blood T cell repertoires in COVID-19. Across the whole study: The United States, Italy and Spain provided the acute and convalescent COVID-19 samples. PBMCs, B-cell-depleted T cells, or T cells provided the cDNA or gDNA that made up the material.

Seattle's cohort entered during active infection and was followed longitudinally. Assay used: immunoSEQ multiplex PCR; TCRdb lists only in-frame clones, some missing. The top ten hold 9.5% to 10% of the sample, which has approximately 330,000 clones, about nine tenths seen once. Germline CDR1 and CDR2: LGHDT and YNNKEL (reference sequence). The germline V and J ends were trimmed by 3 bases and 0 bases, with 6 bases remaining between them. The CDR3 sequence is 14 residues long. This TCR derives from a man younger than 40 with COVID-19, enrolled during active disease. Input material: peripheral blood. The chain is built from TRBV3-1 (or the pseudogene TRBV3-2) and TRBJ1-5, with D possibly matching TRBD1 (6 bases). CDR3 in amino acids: CASSQDSSNQPQHF. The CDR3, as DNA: TGTGCCAGCAGCCAGGACAGTAGCAATCAGCCCCAGCATTTT.